Listed here are 8 T cell receptor beta chains from one sample, sequenced in a study of relationships among human T cell subsets. From the CD45RA-negative fraction, anti-CD45RO beads picked out CD45RA-RO+ memory T cells. From mRNA, alpha and beta CDR3 regions were amplified using semiquantitative ARM-PCR. Exponential amplification used communal superprimers after tagged nested gene-specific primers in ARM-PCR. In TCRdb, the multiplex PCR reads were re-called with MiXCR into one record per CDR3 protein. The table shows more than 8,500 distinct CDR3 sequences, with around 52% occurring only once. The sample consisted of memory T cells sorted from blood. The receptors derive from a man aged 35 to 55 in good health.

The rearrangement joins TRBV28 to TRBJ2-1; possibly TRBD2 for D (6 bases). Trimming cost V 4 bases and J 5 bases, with 18 bases left between them. The CDR3 has 16 amino acids. The V gene's germline CDR1 is MDHEN and CDR2 SYDVKM. CDR3 sequence (DNA): TGTGCCAGCAGTTCGCGTAACGGCCGGAGGGACAATGAGCAGTTCTTC. Its protein product is CASSSRNGRRDNEQFF. Complete variable domain (other parts from reference TRBV28 and TRBJ2-1): DVKVTQSSRYLVKRTGEKVFLECVQDMDHENMFWYRQDPGLGLRLIYFSYDVKMKEKGDIPEGYSVSREKKERFSLILESASTNQTSMYLCASSSRNGRRDNEQFFGPGTRLTVL.

The chain joins TRBV29-1 to TRBJ2-7; the D is unclear. CDR3 size: 15 residues. The V gene's germline CDR1 is SQVTM and CDR2 ANQGSEA. V lost 3 bases, J lost 4 bases, and 19 bases lay in between. CDR3 loop: CSVEGTDGKTYEQYF. The CDR3 DNA reads TGCAGCGTTGAGGGTACTGATGGGAAGACATACGAGCAGTACTTC.

J is TRBJ2-7 and V is TRBV11-2; the match to TRBD1 covers 8 bases. Germline V gene lookup returns CDR1 SGHAT and CDR2 FQNNGV. The V segment lost 5 bases and the J segment 3 bases; nucleotides outside the gene matches: 9. The length of the CDR3 is 15 residues. The CDR3: CASSPRLTGDYEQYF. CDR3 nucleotides: TGTGCCAGCAGCCCTAGACTGACAGGGGACTACGAGCAGTACTTC. The full variable domain, rest sourced from reference TRBV11-2 and TRBJ2-7, is EAGVAQSPRYKIIEKRQSVAFWCNPISGHATLYWYQQILGQGPKLLIQFQNNGVVDDSQLPKDRFSAERLKGVDSTLKIQPAKLEDSAVYLCASSPRLTGDYEQYFGPGTRLTVT.

The chain uses TRBV27 and TRBJ2-5, with a weak D call TRBD1 (5 bases). The CDR3 contains 14 residues. V lost 7 bases and J lost 1, with 13 bases in between. CDR1 is MNHEY, CDR2 SMNVEV, per germline (reference sequence). The CDR3 DNA follows: TGTGCCAGCACGCCTAGGGGCGGCCAAGAGACCCAGTACTTC. This sequence encodes CASTPRGGQETQYF.

There are a few counts of this clonotype. As DNA, the CDR3 is TGTGCCAGCAGTCCCACAGGGAAAAGATACGAGCAGTACTTC. It codes for CASSPTGKRYEQYF. The chain links TRBV28 to TRBJ2-7, with D perhaps matching TRBD1 (6 bases). Germline V gives CDR1 MDHEN, CDR2 SYDVKM. Trimming removed 5 bases at V and 4 bases at J, with 15 bases between. The CDR3 is made up of 14 amino acids.

This clonotype has just one count. This chain connects TRBV7-9 to TRBJ1-1; the match to TRBD1 covers 7 bases. The CDR3 length is 15 residues. The ends lost 1 base at V and 11 bases at J; junction bases unmatched: 13. CDR1 and CDR2 from the germline V gene are SEHNR and FQNEAQ (reference sequence). CDR3 in amino acids: CASSLDAGGSNKAFF. The DNA of the CDR3 is TGTGCCAGCAGCTTAGACGCAGGGGGTTCAAATAAGGCTTTCTTT.

This clonotype was seen a handful of times. The V call is TRBV5-5, the J call TRBJ1-1; D is possibly TRBD1 (6 bases). The CDR3 runs 14 residues. The V end lost 2 bases, the J end lost 1 base, and 9 bases lay between the germline ends. Germline V gene lookup returns CDR1 SGHKS and CDR2 YYEKEE (reference sequence). The CDR3 nucleotides are TGTGCCAGCAGCTTTGGGACACAGAACACTGAAGCTTTCTTT. Residues: CASSFGTQNTEAFF.

This clonotype appeared a few times. This chain links TRBV5-1 with TRBJ2-7; no clear D gene. CDR1 is SGHRS and CDR2 is YFSETQ in the germline V gene. There are 12 residues in the CDR3. The V gene lost 3 bases and the J gene lost 3 bases, with 7 bases spanning the gap. The CDR3 reads CASSYKDYEQYF. For the CDR3, the DNA is TGCGCCAGCAGCTATAAAGACTACGAGCAGTACTTC.